This entry describes one T cell receptor beta chain. Selection for sequencing was limited to patients who had shown CD8+CD57+ cell expansion by flow cytometry. The cohort consisted entirely of patients having severe acquired aplastic anemia. The V and J ends lost 2 bases and 3 bases respectively, with 17 bases between them. The length of the CDR3 is 17 residues. From germline, CDR1 is LNHNV and CDR2 YYDKDF (reference sequence). This sample was included in a study of CD8+CD57+ T cells in acquired aplastic anemia. Genomic DNA served as template for TCR beta VDJ and CDR3 profiling. From the reads, TCRdb called clonotypes with MiXCR, one entry per CDR3 protein. Among roughly 180,000 distinct CDR3 sequences listed, roughly 63% were seen once.

The sequence derives from a human donor with aplastic anemia. The chain links TRBV15 to TRBJ2-1; D unresolved. Source material: sorted CD4+, CD8+, or CD8+CD57+ T cells (not recorded which) from PBMCs. CDR3 sequence: CATSRLVGRSGYNEQFF. The CDR3 nucleotides read TGTGCCACCAGCAGACTAGTGGGCAGGTCGGGCTACAATGAGCAGTTCTTC. Supplemented by reference TRBV15 and TRBJ2-1, the full variable domain reads DAMVIQNPRYQVTQFGKPVTLSCSQTLNHNVMYWYQQKSSQAPKLLFHYYDKDFNNEADTPDNFQSRRPNTSFCFLDIRSPGLGDTAMYLCATSRLVGRSGYNEQFFGPGTRLTVL.